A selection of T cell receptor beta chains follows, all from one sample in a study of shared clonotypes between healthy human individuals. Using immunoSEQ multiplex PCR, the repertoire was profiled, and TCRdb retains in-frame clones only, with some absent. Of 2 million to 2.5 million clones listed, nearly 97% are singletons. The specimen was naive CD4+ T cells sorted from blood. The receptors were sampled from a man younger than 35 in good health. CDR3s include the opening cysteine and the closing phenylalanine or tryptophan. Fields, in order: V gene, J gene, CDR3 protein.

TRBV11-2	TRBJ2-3	CASSPGTFTDTQYF
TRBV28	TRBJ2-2	CASIGENTGELFF
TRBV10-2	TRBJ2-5	CASSGIRGETQYF
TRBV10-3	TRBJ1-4	CAISESRGNEKLFF
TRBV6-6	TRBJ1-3	CASCRIGGNTIYF
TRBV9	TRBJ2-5	CASSPHGATGYQETQYF
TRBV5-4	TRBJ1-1	CASSFRPGEKAFF
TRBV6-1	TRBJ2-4	CASSELGSNIQYF
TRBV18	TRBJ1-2	CASSPADVYGYTF
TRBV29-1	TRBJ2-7	CSVVLARNVYEQYF
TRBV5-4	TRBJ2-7	CASGEPGYGEQYF
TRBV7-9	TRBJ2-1	CASSPWGGQGLSYNEQFF
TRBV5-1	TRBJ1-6	CASSPGPGHNSPLHF
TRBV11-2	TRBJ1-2	CASSPDLGYGYTF
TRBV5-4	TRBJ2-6	CASSFKVYSGANVLTF
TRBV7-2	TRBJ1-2	CASSFSEGNYGYTF
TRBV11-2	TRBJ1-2	CASSPENRGIGYTF
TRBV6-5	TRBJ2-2	CASSYVAGVPGELFF
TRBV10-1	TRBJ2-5	CASSESAGNQETQYF
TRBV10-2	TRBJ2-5	CASSESASAGETQYF
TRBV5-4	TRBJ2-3	CASSPPRGREGTDTQYF
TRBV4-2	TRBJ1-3	CASSQGNSGNTIYF
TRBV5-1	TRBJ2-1	CASSRGQSGHNEQFF
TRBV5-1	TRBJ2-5	CASSLGTTGETQYF
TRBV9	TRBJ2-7	CASSVAGGNYEQYF
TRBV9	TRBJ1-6	CASSVGSQGSPLHF
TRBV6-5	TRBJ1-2	CASSYSGGLGNYGYTF
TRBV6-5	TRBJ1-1	CASSYHDRRTEAFF
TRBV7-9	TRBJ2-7	CASTRTASSYEQYF
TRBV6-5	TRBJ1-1	CASSYAQMNTEAFF
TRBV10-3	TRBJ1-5	CAISVEVEQPQHF
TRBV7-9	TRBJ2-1	CASSSAGGPSYNEQFF
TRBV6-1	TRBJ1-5	CASSDWTAGSINQPQHF
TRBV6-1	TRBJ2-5	CASSVGSGAQETQYF
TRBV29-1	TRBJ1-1	CSVARGYEAFF
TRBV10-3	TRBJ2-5	CAIRGSQEETQYF
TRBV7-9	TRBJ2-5	CASSRTGQGRETQYF
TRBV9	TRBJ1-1	CASSSAWTGGAEAFF
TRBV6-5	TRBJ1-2	CASSGTGVGYTF
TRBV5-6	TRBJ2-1	CASSPQDRPSYNEQFF
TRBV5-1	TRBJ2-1	CASSREAGGWNEQFF
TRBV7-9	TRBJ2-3	CASSLLSPASGRRADTQYF
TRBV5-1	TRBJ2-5	CASSPRKGAGETQYF
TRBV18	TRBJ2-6	CASSPLSGANVLTF
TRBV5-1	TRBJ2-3	CASHQGRGTDTQYF
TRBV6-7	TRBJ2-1	CASSYSFGTSKNRYNEQFF
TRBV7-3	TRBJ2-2	CASSLQGQLTGELFF
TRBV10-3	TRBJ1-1	CAISDWGLNTEAFF
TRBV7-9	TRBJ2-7	CASSSPGTGGTYEQYF
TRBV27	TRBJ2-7	CASSLKSGSSYEQYF